These 15 T cell receptor beta chains came from one sample sequenced in a study of blood T cells in healthy people across ages. Next came a second PCR, run for about 6 to 11 cycles, which used a sample-barcoded 5' primer along with a J-beta primer mix. TCRdb ran MiXCR on the 5' RACE reads and lists one entry per CDR3 protein. This sample has around 870,000 distinct CDR3 sequences, with 25% to 35% found just once. The sequencing sample was made of blood. These receptors were collected from a woman older than 75 in good health.

This rearrangement joins TRBV20-1 to TRBJ2-3; unclear D gene. The germline CDR1 and CDR2 sequences are DFQATT and SNEGSKA (reference sequence). V lost 5 bases to trimming and J lost 6 bases, with 24 bases between them. The CDR3 is 16 residues long. DNA of the CDR3: TGCAGTGCTGGAACAACTGAGAGTTGGGATCGGGATACGCAGTATTTT. This sequence encodes CSAGTTESWDRDTQYF.

The V call is TRBV3-1, the J call TRBJ1-1, with TRBD1 identical over 8 bases. CDR1 is LGHDT, CDR2 YNNKEL, per germline (reference sequence). The CDR3 loop spans 17 amino acids. The ends lost 1 base at V and 3 bases at J; junction bases unmatched: 10. The CDR3 bases are TGTGCCAGCAGCCAAGTAAGGGTGGCAGGGGGCTACACTGAAGCTTTCTTT. Its translation: CASSQVRVAGGYTEAFF.

This clonotype was observed many times. J is TRBJ2-3 and V is TRBV7-9; a weak D match, TRBD1 (5 bases). Germline values: CDR1 SEHNR, CDR2 FQNEAQ (reference sequence). The V and J ends lost 7 bases and 10 bases respectively, with 27 bases between them. The CDR3 length is 16 residues. The CDR3 reads CASTSVVGALSSSQYF. DNA of the CDR3: TGTGCCAGCACCTCTGTTGTTGGGGCTTTAAGTAGCTCGCAGTATTTT.

A note on this clonotype: A clone one base away is much larger, so this may be a read error. V and J are TRBV7-9 and TRBJ2-7, with a weak D call TRBD1 (6 bases). Per germline, CDR1 SEHNR and CDR2 FQNEAQ (reference sequence). Trimming took 3 bases from V and 3 from J, leaving 12 bases between them. The CDR3 is 14 residues long. The CDR3 DNA reads as TGTGCCAGCAGCTTTACGGACAGAGGCTACGAGCAGTACTTC. Encoded protein: CASSFTDRGYEQYF.

This clonotype showed up many times. V usage is TRBV12-3 or TRBV12-4 and J usage is TRBJ1-5, with no clear D. Trimming stripped 4 bases from V and 0 bases from J, with 4 bases between. The CDR3 loop spans 13 amino acids. The CDR3 loop is CASSSDSNQPQHF. CDR3 DNA: TGTGCCAGCAGTTCGGATAGCAATCAGCCCCAGCATTTT.

This clonotype was counted many times. V is TRBV12-3 or TRBV12-4 and J is TRBJ2-1; 9 nucleotides align to TRBD1. The CDR3 loop spans 15 amino acids. J gave up 5 bases and V 3 bases, and 5 bases lay outside the gene matches. CDR3 sequence reads: CASSLTGGGHNEQFF. DNA for the CDR3: TGTGCCAGCAGTTTGACAGGGGGGGGTCACAATGAGCAGTTCTTC.

This CDR3 reads CASEQGLGTEAFF. CDR3 DNA sequence: TGCGCCAGTGAGCAGGGGCTGGGGACTGAAGCTTTCTTT. V gene TRBV4-1 combines with J gene TRBJ1-1; TRBD1 might be the D (6 bases). Trimming left V 9 bases short and J 5 bases short, with 16 bases between. The germline CDR1 and CDR2 sequences are MGHRA and YSYEKL. This CDR3 is 13 amino acids long.

V usage is TRBV7-7 and J usage is TRBJ2-1; D is possibly TRBD1 or TRBD2 (7 bases each). The CDR3 has 15 amino acids. Germline V gives CDR1 SSHAT, CDR2 FNYEAQ (reference sequence). V was clipped by 3 bases and J by 9 bases, with 18 bases between them. The CDR3 region has the DNA TGTGCCAGCAGCTTTGCCCAGGGGGAGGGATCTGAGCAGTTCTTC. Translating it yields CASSFAQGEGSEQFF.

The rearrangement links TRBV20-1 to TRBJ2-7; TRBD1 agrees at 8 bases. The CDR3 spans 12 residues. After removal of 6 bases from V and 3 bases from J, the junction contained 4 bases not matched to a gene. In germline, CDR1 is DFQATT, CDR2 SNEGSKA (reference sequence). CDR3 sequence (DNA): TGCAGTGCAAACGGACAGGGCTACGAGCAGTACTTC. The encoded protein is CSANGQGYEQYF.

This clonotype was detected a few times. This chain links TRBV30 with TRBJ1-2; D is possibly TRBD1 (6 bases). The germline CDR1 and CDR2 sequences are GTSNPN and SVGIG (reference sequence). The CDR3 length is 14 residues. V lost 3 bases and J lost 5, with 16 bases in between. The CDR3 DNA follows: TGTGCCTGGAGGGTAAGACAGGAAGGATATGGCTACACCTTC. Translated: CAWRVRQEGYGYTF.

This clonotype was found many times. CDR3 DNA sequence: TGCGCCAGCAGTGATCAGGGGAGGAGCGAGCAGTACTTC. Translating gives CASSDQGRSEQYF. The chain has TRBV10-2 and TRBJ2-7; either TRBD1 or TRBD2 may fit D (6 bases each). The CDR3 totals 13 residues. Germline V gene lookup returns CDR1 WSHSY and CDR2 SAAADI. The germline V and J ends were trimmed by 3 bases and 6 bases, with 12 bases remaining between them.

On this clonotype: A much larger clone lies a single base off, so this may be a read error. The CDR3 nucleotides read TGTGCCTGGAGTCGCGGGTACAATGAGCAGTACTTC. Protein sequence: CAWSRGYNEQYF. This rearrangement joins TRBV30 to TRBJ2-1; D might be TRBD2 (5 bases). The J call is doubtful: the DNA matches TRBJ2-7 better. This CDR3 has 12 residues. Germline-derived CDR1 and CDR2 are GTSNPN and SVGIG (reference sequence).

This clonotype turned up a few times. V and J are TRBV5-1 and TRBJ1-1; the D gene is possibly TRBD1 (6 bases). V was cut by 4 bases and J by 0 bases, with 13 bases left in between. Germline-derived CDR1 and CDR2 are SGHRS and YFSETQ. CDR3 length equals 15 residues. The CDR3 DNA reads as TGCGCCAGCAGCCCAGGGGAGGGGCTGAACACTGAAGCTTTCTTT. Translation: CASSPGEGLNTEAFF.

This chain links TRBV7-2 with TRBJ2-2, with TRBD1 as a possible D gene (6 bases). In germline, CDR1 is SGHTA, CDR2 FQGNSA. V lost 0 bases, J lost 7 bases, and 12 bases lay in between. The CDR3 runs to 15 residues. CDR3 sequence reads: CASSLAVGQGGELFF. The CDR3 DNA reads TGTGCCAGCAGCTTAGCTGTGGGACAAGGCGGGGAGCTGTTTTTT.

In this sample, this clonotype turned up a few times. The chain carries TRBV14 and TRBJ1-5; 9 positions match TRBD1. CDR1 is SGHDN, CDR2 FVKESK, per germline. V shed 4 bases and J 7 bases; nucleotides not matched to a gene: 8. The CDR3 length is 15 residues. The DNA for the CDR3 is TGTGCCAGCAGCCCACCGGGACAGGGACTCCAGCCCCAGCATTTT. Residues: CASSPPGQGLQPQHF. The variable domain in full, with the rest retrieved from reference TRBV14 and TRBJ1-5, is EAGVTQFPSHSVIEKGQTVTLRCDPISGHDNLYWYRRVMGKEIKFLLHFVKESKQDESGMPNNRFLAERTGGTYSTLKVQPAELEDSGVYFCASSPPGQGLQPQHFGDGTRLSIL.